Listed below are T cell receptor beta chains from one sample, sequenced in a study of T-cell reconstitution after alpha-beta-depleted transplantation in children. TCRdb re-derived calls from the PCR reads in MiXCR, one entry per CDR3 protein. The sample shows some 300,000 distinct CDR3 sequences, just over 7.5% of them seen only once. The starting material was peripheral blood, obtained 360 days after TCRalphabeta/CD19-depleted stem cell transplant. Receptor source: a female patient aged 2-9 years who had a stem cell transplant for Fanconi anemia, so the T cells may come from the graft donor. The CDR3 runs from the conserved cysteine through the conserved F or W. A D gene is named only where the DNA matches it firmly. Clone size is given for some rows only: seen once, a few or many times, or a class if the clone is expanded.

j_call v_call clone_size d_call cdr3_nt cdr3_aa
TRBJ2-1 TRBV24-1 many - TGTGCCACCAGTGACAGAAGGGTGGCAGGGAGGTCGTACAATGAGCAGTTCTTC CATSDRRVAGRSYNEQFF
TRBJ2-1 TRBV6-1 many TRBD2 TGTGCCAGCAGTCCCGGGACTAGCTTTTACAATGAGCAGTTCTTC CASSPGTSFYNEQFF
TRBJ1-5 TRBV28 - TRBD1 TGTGCCAGCAGTTTAGGTTGGAGGGGACAGGGTAGAGGAGAACAGCCCCAGCATTTT CASSLGWRGQGRGEQPQHF
TRBJ2-3 TRBV7-2 many TRBD2 TGTGCCAGCAGCTTAGCGGGGACTAGCGGGGATACGCAGTATTTT CASSLAGTSGDTQYF
TRBJ2-2 TRBV12-3/TRBV12-4 many - TGTGCCAGCAGCGAAACCGGGGAGCTGTTTTTT CASSETGELFF
TRBJ2-7 TRBV6-2/TRBV6-3 - - TGTGCCAGCAGACCCCTCGGGGCGGATTCCTACGAGCAGTACTTC CASRPLGADSYEQYF
TRBJ2-5 TRBV6-1 - - TGTGCCAGCAGTCCCAGGGTCCCGCAAGAGACCCAGTACTTC CASSPRVPQETQYF
TRBJ2-2 TRBV9 once - TGTGCCAGCAGCGTAGGCGGGGCCGGGGAGCTGTTTTTT CASSVGGAGELFF
TRBJ2-7 TRBV18 few TRBD1 TGTGCCAGCTCACCTGCGCGACAGGGGGCGGACGAGCAGTACTTC CASSPARQGADEQYF
TRBJ1-5 TRBV7-2 few - TGTGCCAGCAGCTTATTTGGTCAGCCCCAGCATTTT CASSLFGQPQHF
TRBJ1-1 TRBV27 - - TGTGCCAGCAGTTGGAGAGGGGGAGATGCTTTCTTT CASSWRGGDAFF
TRBJ1-4 TRBV4-1 - - TGCGCCAGCAGCCAAGATCCGGGGGGGCAGGGTGAAAAACTGTTTTTT CASSQDPGGQGEKLFF
TRBJ1-1 TRBV29-1 few - TGCAGCGTTGAAGATCTTAACAGGAGGATTGAAGCTTTCTTT CSVEDLNRRIEAFF
TRBJ1-1 TRBV12-3/TRBV12-4 many - TGTGCCAGCAGTTTTTCCCCCCCCACAGGGCGTACTGAAGCTTTCTTT CASSFSPPTGRTEAFF
TRBJ2-1 TRBV5-1 many - TGCGCCAGCAGCTTGGGACTAGGGGGCAATGAGCAGTTCTTC CASSLGLGGNEQFF
TRBJ2-1 TRBV6-5 few - TGTGCCAGCAGTTACCATTTAGGAAATGAGCAGTTCTTC CASSYHLGNEQFF
TRBJ1-2 TRBV12-3/TRBV12-4 few TRBD1 TGTGCCAGCAGTTCCTGGACAGGATCGGCTGGCTACACCTTC CASSSWTGSAGYTF
TRBJ1-1 TRBV7-8 - TRBD1 TGTGCCAGCAGCCCTAGATTGATGGCAGGGGGCACTGAAGCTTTCTTT CASSPRLMAGGTEAFF
TRBJ2-3 TRBV7-2 many TRBD2 TGTGCCAGCAGCGAGAAGGGACTAGCGGGGGGGCAGGCAGATACGCAGTATTTT CASSEKGLAGGQADTQYF
TRBJ1-4 TRBV29-1 many - TGCAGCGCCTCTAACACCTATAATGAAAAACTGTTTTTT CSASNTYNEKLFF
TRBJ1-1 TRBV7-2 - - TGTGCCAGCAGCTTAAACTGGAGCACTGAAGCTTTCTTT CASSLNWSTEAFF